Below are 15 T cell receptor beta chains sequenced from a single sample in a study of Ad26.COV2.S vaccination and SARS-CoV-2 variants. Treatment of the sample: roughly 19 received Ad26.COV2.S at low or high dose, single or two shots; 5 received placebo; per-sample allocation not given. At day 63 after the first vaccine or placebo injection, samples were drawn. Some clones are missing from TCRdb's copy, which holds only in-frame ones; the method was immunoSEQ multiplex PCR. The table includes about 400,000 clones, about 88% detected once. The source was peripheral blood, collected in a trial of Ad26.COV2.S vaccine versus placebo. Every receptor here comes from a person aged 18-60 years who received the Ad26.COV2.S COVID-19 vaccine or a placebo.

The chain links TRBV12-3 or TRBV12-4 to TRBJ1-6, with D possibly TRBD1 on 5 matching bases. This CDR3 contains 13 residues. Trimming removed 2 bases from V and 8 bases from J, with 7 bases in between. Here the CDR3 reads CASSLQGDSPLHF. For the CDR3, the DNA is TGTGCCAGCAGTTTACAGGGCGATTCACCCCTCCACTTT.

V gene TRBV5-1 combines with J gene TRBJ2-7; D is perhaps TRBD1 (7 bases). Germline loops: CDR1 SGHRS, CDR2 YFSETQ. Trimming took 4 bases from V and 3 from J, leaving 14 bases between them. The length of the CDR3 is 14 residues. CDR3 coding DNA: TGCGCCAGCAGCACCTCAGGGGGGCTCTACGAGCAGTACTTC. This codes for CASSTSGGLYEQYF. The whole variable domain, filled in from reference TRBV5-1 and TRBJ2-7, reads KAGVTQTPRYLIKTRGQQVTLSCSPISGHRSVSWYQQTPGQGLQFLFEYFSETQRNKGNFPGRFSGRQFSNSRSEMNVSTLELGDSALYLCASSTSGGLYEQYFGPGTRLTVT.

The CDR3 region is CASSLGFLAASTDTQYF. In DNA, the CDR3 is TGTGCCAGCAGCTTAGGCTTTCTAGCGGCTAGCACAGATACGCAGTATTTT. J is TRBJ2-3 and V is TRBV7-9, with 7 bases lining up with TRBD2. The CDR3 runs 17 residues. Per germline, CDR1 SEHNR and CDR2 FQNEAQ (reference sequence). Trimming removed 1 base from V and 0 bases from J; junction bases left unmatched: 7.

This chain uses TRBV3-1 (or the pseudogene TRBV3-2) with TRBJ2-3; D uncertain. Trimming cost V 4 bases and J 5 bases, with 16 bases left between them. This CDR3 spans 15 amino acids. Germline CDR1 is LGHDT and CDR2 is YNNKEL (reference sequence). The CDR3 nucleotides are TGTGCCAGCAGCCGCCGCCCCAATCTACGAGATACGCAGTATTTT. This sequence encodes CASSRRPNLRDTQYF.

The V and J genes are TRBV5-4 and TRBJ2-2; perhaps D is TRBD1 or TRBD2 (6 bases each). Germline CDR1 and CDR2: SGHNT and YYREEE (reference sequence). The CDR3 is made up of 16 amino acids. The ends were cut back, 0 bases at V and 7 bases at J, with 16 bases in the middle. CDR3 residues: CASSLESPGGGGELFF. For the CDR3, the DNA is TGTGCCAGCAGCTTGGAATCCCCCGGGGGCGGCGGGGAGCTGTTTTTT.

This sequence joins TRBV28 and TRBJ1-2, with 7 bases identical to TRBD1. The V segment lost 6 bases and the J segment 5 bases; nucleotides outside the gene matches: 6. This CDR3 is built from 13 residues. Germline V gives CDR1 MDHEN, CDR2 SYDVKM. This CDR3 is CASRAGTAYGYTF. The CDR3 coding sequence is TGTGCCAGCAGAGCAGGGACAGCTTATGGCTACACCTTC.

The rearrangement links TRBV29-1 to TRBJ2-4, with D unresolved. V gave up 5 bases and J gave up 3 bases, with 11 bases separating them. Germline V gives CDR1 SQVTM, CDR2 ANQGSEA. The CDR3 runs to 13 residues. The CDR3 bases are TGCAGCGTTAAAGGGCTGTTCAAAAACATTCAGTACTTC. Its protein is CSVKGLFKNIQYF.

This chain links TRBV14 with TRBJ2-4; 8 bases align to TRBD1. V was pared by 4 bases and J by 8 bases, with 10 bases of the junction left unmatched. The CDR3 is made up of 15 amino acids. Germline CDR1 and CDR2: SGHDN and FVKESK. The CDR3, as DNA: TGTGCCAGCAGCCCCGACCAGGGGGCTGGAGACATTCAGTACTTC. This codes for CASSPDQGAGDIQYF.

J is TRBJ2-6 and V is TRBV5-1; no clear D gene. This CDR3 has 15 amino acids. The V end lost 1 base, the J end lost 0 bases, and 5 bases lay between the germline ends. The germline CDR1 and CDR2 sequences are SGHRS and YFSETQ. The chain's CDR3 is CASSLTASGANVLTF. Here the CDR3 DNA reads TGCGCCAGCAGCTTGACGGCCTCTGGGGCCAACGTCCTGACTTTC. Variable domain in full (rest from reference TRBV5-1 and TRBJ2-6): KAGVTQTPRYLIKTRGQQVTLSCSPISGHRSVSWYQQTPGQGLQFLFEYFSETQRNKGNFPGRFSGRQFSNSRSEMNVSTLELGDSALYLCASSLTASGANVLTFGAGSRLTVL.

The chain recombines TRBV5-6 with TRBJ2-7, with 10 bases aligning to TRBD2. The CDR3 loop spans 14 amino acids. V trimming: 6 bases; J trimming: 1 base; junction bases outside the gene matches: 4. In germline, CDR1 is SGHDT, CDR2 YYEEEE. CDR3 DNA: TGTGCCAGCACCTCTAGCGGGAGTTCCTACGAGCAGTACTTC. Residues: CASTSSGSSYEQYF.

The CDR3 here is CASSLSGVNQPQHF. The DNA for the CDR3 is TGTGCCAGCAGTTTATCAGGGGTCAATCAGCCCCAGCATTTT. This sequence joins TRBV27 and TRBJ1-5; TRBD1 is a possible D gene (5 bases). The CDR3 has 14 amino acids. CDR1 is MNHEY, CDR2 SMNVEV, per germline (reference sequence). V was trimmed by 0 bases and J by 3 bases, leaving 6 bases between them.

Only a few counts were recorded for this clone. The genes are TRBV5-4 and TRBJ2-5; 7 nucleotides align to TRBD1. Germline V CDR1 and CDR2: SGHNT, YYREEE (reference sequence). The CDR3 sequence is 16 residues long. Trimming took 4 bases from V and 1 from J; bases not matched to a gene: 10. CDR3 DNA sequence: TGTGCCAGCAGCCCCACTCCAGGACAGGCCCAAGAGACCCAGTACTTC. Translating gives CASSPTPGQAQETQYF. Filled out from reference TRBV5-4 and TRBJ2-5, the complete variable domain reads ETGVTQSPTHLIKTRGQQVTLRCSSQSGHNTVSWYQQALGQGPQFIFQYYREEENGRGNFPPRFSGLQFPNYSSELNVNALELDDSALYLCASSPTPGQAQETQYFGPGTRLLVL.

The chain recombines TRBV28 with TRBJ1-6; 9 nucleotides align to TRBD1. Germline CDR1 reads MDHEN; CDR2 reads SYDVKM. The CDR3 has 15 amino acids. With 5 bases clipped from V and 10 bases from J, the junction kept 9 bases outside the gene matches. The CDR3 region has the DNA TGTGCCAGCAGTATTAGGGGACAGGGCAAATCACCCCTCCACTTT. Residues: CASSIRGQGKSPLHF.

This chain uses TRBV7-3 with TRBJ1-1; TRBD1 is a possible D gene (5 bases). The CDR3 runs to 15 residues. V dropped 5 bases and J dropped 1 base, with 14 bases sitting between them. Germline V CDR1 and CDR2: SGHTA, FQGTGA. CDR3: CASSLSEGPNTEAFF. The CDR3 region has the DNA TGTGCCAGCAGCCTCTCAGAGGGGCCGAACACTGAAGCTTTCTTT.

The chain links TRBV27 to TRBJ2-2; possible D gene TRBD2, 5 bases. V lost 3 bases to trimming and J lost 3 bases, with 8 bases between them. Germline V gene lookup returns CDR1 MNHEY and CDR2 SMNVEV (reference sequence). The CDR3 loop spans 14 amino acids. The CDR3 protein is CASSLDGDTGELFF. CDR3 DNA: TGTGCCAGCAGTTTGGACGGGGACACCGGGGAGCTGTTTTTT.